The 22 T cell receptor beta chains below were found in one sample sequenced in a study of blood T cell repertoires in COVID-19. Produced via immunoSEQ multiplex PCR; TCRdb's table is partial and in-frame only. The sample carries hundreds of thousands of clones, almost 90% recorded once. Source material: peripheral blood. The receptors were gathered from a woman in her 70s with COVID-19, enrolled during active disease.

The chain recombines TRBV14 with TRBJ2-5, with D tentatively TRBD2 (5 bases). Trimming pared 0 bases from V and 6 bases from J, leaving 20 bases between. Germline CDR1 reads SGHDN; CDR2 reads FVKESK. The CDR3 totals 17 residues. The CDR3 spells CASSQEGGGVLGKTQYF. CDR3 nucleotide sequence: TGTGCCAGCAGCCAAGAAGGAGGAGGCGTATTGGGGAAGACCCAGTACTTC.

CDR3 sequence reads: CASSDRVSGANVLTF. The CDR3 DNA sequence: TGTGCCAGCAGCGACAGGGTCTCTGGGGCCAACGTCCTGACTTTC. J is TRBJ2-6 and V is TRBV9; maybe TRBD1 (6 bases). Between the trimmed V and J ends, which lost 3 bases and 0 bases, there was a span of 7 bases. Germline values: CDR1 SGDLS, CDR2 YYNGEE. This CDR3 has 15 amino acids.

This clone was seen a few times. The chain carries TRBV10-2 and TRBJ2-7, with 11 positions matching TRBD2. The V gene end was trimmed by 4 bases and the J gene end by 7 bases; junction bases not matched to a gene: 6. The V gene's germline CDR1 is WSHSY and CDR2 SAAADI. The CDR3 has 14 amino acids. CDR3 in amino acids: CASSVVAGGPEQYF. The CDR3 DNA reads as TGCGCCAGCAGTGTCGTAGCGGGGGGGCCTGAGCAGTACTTC.

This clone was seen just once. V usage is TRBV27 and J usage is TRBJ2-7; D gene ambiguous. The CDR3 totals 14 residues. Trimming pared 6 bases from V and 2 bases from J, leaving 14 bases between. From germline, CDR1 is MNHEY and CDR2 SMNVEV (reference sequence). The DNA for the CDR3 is TGTGCCAGCAGAACGGGTTCCACCGCCTACGAGCAGTACTTC. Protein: CASRTGSTAYEQYF.

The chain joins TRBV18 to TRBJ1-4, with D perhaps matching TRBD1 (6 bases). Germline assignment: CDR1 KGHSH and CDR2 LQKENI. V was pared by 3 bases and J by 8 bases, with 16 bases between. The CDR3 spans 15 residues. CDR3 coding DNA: TGTGCCAGCTCACCCTCTCAGGGGATGAACGAAAAACTGTTTTTT. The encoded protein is CASSPSQGMNEKLFF.

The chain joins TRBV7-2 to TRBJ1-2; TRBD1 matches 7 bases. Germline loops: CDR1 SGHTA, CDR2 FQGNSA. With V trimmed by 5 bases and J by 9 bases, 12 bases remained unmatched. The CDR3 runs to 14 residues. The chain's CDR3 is CASSPQGGSMRYTF. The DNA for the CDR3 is TGTGCCAGCAGCCCCCAGGGGGGATCTATGCGCTACACCTTC.

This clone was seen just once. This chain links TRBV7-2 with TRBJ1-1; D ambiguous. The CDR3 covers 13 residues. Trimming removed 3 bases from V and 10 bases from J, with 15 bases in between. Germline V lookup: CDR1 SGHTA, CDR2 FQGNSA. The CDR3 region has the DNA TGTGCCAGCAGCTTTTCCGCCGGACGGGGAGCTTTCTTT. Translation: CASSFSAGRGAFF.

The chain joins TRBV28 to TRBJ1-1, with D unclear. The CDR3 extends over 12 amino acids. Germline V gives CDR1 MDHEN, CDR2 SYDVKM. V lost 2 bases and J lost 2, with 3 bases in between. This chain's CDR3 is CASSLLNTEAFF. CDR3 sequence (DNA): TGTGCCAGCAGTTTACTCAACACTGAAGCTTTCTTT.

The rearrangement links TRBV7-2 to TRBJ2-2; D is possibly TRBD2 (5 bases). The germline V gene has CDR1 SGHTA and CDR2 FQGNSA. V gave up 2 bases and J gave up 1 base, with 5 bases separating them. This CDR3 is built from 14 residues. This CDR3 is CASSLSGNTGELFF. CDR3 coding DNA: TGTGCCAGCAGCTTAAGCGGGAACACCGGGGAGCTGTTTTTT.

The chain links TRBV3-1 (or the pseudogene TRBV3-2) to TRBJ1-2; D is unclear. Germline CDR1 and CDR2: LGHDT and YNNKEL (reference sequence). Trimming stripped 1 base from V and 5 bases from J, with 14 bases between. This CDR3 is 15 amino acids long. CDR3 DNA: TGTGCCAGCAGCCAAGGGCGTCAGGTCTTTTATGGCTACACCTTC. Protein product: CASSQGRQVFYGYTF.

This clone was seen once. CDR3 in amino acids: CAIRATSGGENTGELFF. CDR3 coding DNA: TGTGCCATCAGGGCCACTAGCGGGGGGGAAAACACCGGGGAGCTGTTTTTT. V and J are TRBV10-3 and TRBJ2-2, with 13 bases lining up with TRBD2. The V gene's germline CDR1 is ENHRY and CDR2 SYGVKD. After removal of 6 bases from V and 2 bases from J, the junction contained 6 bases not matched to a gene. The CDR3 totals 17 residues.

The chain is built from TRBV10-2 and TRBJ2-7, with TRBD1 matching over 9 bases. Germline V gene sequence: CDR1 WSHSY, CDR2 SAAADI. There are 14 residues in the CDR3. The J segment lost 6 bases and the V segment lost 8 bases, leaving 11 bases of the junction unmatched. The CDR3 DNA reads TGCGCCAGCTTCCCCGCCGGGACAGGGACCGAGCAGTACTTC. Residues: CASFPAGTGTEQYF.

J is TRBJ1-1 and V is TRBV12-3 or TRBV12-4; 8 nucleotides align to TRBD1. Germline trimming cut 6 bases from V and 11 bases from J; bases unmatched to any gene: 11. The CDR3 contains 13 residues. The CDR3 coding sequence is TGTGCCAGCAGGCTAGGCCAGGGGGCTGGGGCTTTCTTT. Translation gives CASRLGQGAGAFF.

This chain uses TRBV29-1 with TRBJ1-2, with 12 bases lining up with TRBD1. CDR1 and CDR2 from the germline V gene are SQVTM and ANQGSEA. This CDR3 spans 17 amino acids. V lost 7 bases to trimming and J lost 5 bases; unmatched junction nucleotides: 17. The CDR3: CSGGTPGTGGAEYGYTF. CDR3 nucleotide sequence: TGCAGCGGCGGAACACCGGGGACAGGGGGCGCGGAGTATGGCTACACCTTC.

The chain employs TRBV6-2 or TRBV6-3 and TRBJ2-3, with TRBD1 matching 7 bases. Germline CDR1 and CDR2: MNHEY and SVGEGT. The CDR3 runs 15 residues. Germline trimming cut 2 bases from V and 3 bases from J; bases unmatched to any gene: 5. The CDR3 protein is CASSYATGMTDTQYF. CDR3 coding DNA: TGTGCCAGCAGTTACGCGACAGGGATGACAGATACGCAGTATTTT.

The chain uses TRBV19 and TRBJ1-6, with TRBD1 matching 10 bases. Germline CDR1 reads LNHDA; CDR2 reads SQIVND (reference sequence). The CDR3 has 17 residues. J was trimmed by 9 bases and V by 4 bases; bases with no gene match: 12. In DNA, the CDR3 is TGTGCCAGTAGTACGCGGGACAGGGGAGGGGGTAGTTCACCCCTCCACTTT. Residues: CASSTRDRGGGSSPLHF.

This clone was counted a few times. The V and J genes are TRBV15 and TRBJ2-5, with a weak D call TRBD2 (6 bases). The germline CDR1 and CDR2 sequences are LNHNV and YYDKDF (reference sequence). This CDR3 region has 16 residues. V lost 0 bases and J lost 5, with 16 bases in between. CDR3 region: CATSRDKPAGSETQYF. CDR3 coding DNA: TGTGCCACCAGCAGAGATAAGCCCGCGGGAAGCGAGACCCAGTACTTC.

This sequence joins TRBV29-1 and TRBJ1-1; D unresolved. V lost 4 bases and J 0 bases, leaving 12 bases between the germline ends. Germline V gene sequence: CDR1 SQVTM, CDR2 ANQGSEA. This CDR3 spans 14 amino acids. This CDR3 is CSVAYRAMNTEAFF. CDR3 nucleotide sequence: TGCAGCGTTGCCTACAGAGCTATGAACACTGAAGCTTTCTTT.

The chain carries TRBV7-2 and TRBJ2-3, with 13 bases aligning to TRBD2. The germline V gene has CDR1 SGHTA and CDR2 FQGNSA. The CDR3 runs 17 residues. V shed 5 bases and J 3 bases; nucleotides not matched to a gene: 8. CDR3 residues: CASSKEGLAGATDTQYF. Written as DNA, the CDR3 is TGTGCCAGCAGCAAGGAAGGACTAGCGGGGGCTACAGATACGCAGTATTTT.

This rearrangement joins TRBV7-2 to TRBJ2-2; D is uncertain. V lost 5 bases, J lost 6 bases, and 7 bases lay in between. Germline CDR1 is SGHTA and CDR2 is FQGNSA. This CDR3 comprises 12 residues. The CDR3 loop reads CASSVLSGELFF. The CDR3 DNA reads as TGTGCCAGCAGCGTTCTCTCCGGGGAGCTGTTTTTT. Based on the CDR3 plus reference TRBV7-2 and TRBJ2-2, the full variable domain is GAGVSQSPSNKVTEKGKDVELRCDPISGHTALYWYRQSLGQGLEFLIYFQGNSAPDKSGLPSDRFSAERTGGSVSTLTIQRTQQEDSAVYLCASSVLSGELFFGEGSRLTVL.

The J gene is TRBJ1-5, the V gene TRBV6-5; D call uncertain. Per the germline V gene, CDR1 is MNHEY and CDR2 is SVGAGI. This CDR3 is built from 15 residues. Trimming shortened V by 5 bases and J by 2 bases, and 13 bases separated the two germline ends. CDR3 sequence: CASSPFRTGNQPQHF. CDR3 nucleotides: TGTGCCAGCAGTCCGTTCCGAACAGGCAATCAGCCCCAGCATTTT.

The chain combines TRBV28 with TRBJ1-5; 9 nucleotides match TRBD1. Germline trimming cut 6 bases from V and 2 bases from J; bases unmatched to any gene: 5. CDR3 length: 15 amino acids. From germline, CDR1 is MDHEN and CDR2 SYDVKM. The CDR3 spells CASSGQGIGNQPQHF. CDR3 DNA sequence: TGTGCCAGCAGCGGACAGGGGATCGGCAATCAGCCCCAGCATTTT. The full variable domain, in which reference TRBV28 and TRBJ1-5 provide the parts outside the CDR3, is DVKVTQSSRYLVKRTGEKVFLECVQDMDHENMFWYRQDPGLGLRLIYFSYDVKMKEKGDIPEGYSVSREKKERFSLILESASTNQTSMYLCASSGQGIGNQPQHFGDGTRLSIL.